This T cell receptor (beta chain) was captured by sequencing in a study of brain T cells in children with intractable seizures. Comment on this clone: Its target is unknown.

Trimming took off 4 bases at V and 5 bases at J, with 15 bases between the two ends. Germline V CDR1 and CDR2: MNHEY, SMNVEV (reference sequence). The CDR3 extends over 15 amino acids. Specified time point: blood from clinic visit 5 months post-surgery; TSC patient then seizure free. Surgery cases with the highest brain T cell transcript signatures were chosen for sequencing. Before surgery, patients took at least one anti-epileptic drug. Repertoires were generated with immunoSEQ multiplex PCR, while TCRdb's copy carries only in-frame clones and drops some. The table records under 400,000 clones, 93% of them present only once. Findings of the study overall: Viral specificity was inferred only from CDR3 similarity; HCMV serostatus was unknown.

Sequenced material: peripheral blood, taken about 5 months after surgery. The J gene is TRBJ1-5, the V gene TRBV27; a possible D gene is TRBD1 (6 bases). The sequence was collected from a boy under two years old with tuberous sclerosis and intractable seizures. The CDR3: CASSSRGGIYQPQHF. CDR3 nucleotides: TGTGCCAGCAGTTCCAGGGGAGGGATTTATCAGCCCCAGCATTTT.